These 3 T cell receptor beta chains were sequenced from one sample in a study of blood T cells in healthy people across ages. Next came a second PCR, run for about 7 to 12 cycles, which used a sample-barcoded 5' primer along with a J-beta primer mix. MiXCR, run by TCRdb on the 5' RACE reads, gives a single entry per CDR3 protein. The sample records about 640,000 distinct CDR3 sequences, 58% being singletons. The specimen was blood. The receptor set was obtained from a man in his 60s in good health.

This rearrangement joins TRBV12-3 or TRBV12-4 to TRBJ2-7, with D possibly being TRBD1 (6 bases). The V and J ends lost 5 bases and 2 bases respectively, with 13 bases between them. The CDR3 covers 14 residues. DNA for the CDR3: TGTGCCAGCAGTACAGGGAGTCCCCCCTACGAGCAGTACTTC. The encoded protein is CASSTGSPPYEQYF.

This chain joins TRBV4-1 and TRBJ2-1; 7 bases match TRBD1. With V trimmed by 1 base and J by 2 bases, 5 bases remained unmatched. This CDR3 has 16 amino acids. Germline CDR1 and CDR2: MGHRA and YSYEKL. CDR3 in DNA: TGCGCCAGCAGCCAAGGGGCAGGGGGTACCTACAATGAGCAGTTCTTC. Its translation: CASSQGAGGTYNEQFF.

This chain links TRBV7-2 with TRBJ2-5; D might be TRBD2 (5 bases). The CDR3 is made up of 14 amino acids. Germline CDR1 and CDR2: SGHTA and FQGNSA. V shed 6 bases and J shed 3 bases, with 14 bases lying between them. The CDR3 spells CASRLRTGKETQYF. The CDR3 DNA reads as TGTGCCAGCAGACTAAGGACGGGAAAAGAGACCCAGTACTTC.